The source of this T cell receptor beta chain is a study of response to subunit inactivated influenza vaccine listed by TCRdb under 2018. Describing the broader study: The study used deep quantitative T cell receptor repertoire profiling to track responses to a trivalent subunit inactivated influenza vaccine. Here is what the overall study found, with its caveats: It was suggested by the authors that each seasonal influenza vaccination may recruit only a limited number of new T cells.

V is reduced by 2 bases and J by 6 bases, leaving a spacing of 17 bases between them. Including cysteine and phenylalanine, the CDR3 has 15 amino acids. Here the CDR3 DNA is all that survives: 45 bases in frame from base 1. The method was RT-PCR. Sequencer: Illumina HiSeq 2500. TCRdb trimmed public reads at Q25 via fastp, called clones via MiXCR and kept in-frame beta chains. Duplicate CDR3 protein sequences are folded into a single record with the most common DNA and genes. The sample table lists 490,000 or so distinct CDR3 sequences, around 8% of them with a count of one. 10% to 15% of the sample is taken by the ten largest. This clonotype showed up just a few times. The antigen this receptor binds is unknown. It has no much larger one-base neighbor in the sample; base qualities were not kept.

Sequencing used PBMCs from blood, obtained less than 25 months after vaccination. The TCR was taken from a man between 50 and 70 years old who received an inactivated influenza vaccine. Donor details come from another sample of the same person, matched by shared clones. This chain is built from TRBV12-3 or TRBV12-4 and TRBJ2-7, with TRBD1 tentatively as D gene (5 bases match). The nucleotide sequence reads TGTGCCAGCAGTTTATTTTCAGGGAAGATGGGCGAGCAGTACTTC. The resulting protein is CASSLFSGKMGEQYF.